The present TCR beta chain was sequenced within a study of blood T cell repertoires in COVID-19. The wider study: Sites in the United States, Italy and Spain provided acute and convalescent COVID-19 samples. Sample material is recorded as cDNA or gDNA derived from T cells, B-cell-depleted T cells, or PBMCs.

Germline V gene sequence: CDR1 MDHEN, CDR2 SYDVKM. The CDR3 length is 13 residues. Trimming stripped 7 bases from V and 6 bases from J, with 15 bases between. Original methodology: Reference gene primer amplification gave nucleated cell count estimates. TCRdb's table, derived via immunoSEQ multiplex PCR, lists solely in-frame clones and lacks some. V, J and clone size are taken as reported in that table, and D and trimming were inferred from the DNA itself. The sample has under 100,000 clones, about four fifths seen once. V gene TRBV28 combines with J gene TRBJ1-2; D ambiguous. The clonotype was recovered from a woman aged 40 to 55 with active or convalescent COVID-19. The sequenced sample consisted of peripheral blood. CDR3: CASTYFQEDGYTF. The CDR3 DNA reads as TGTGCCAGCACCTACTTCCAGGAGGATGGCTACACCTTC.